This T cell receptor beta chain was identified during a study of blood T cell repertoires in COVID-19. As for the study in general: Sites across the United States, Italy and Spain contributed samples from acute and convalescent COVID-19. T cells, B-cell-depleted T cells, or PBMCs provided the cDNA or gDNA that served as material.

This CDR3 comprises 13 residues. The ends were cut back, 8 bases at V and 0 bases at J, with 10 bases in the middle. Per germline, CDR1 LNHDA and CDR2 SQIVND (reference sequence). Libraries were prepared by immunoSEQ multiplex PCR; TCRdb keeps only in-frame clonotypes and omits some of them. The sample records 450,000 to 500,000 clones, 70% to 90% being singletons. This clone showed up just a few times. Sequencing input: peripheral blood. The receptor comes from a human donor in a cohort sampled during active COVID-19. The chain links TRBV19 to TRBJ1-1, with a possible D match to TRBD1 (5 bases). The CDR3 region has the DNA TGTGCCAGTTCGGGACTGATGAACACTGAAGCTTTCTTT. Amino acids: CASSGLMNTEAFF.